What follows describes a single T cell receptor (beta chain). Its antigen is currently unknown. The data stem from a study of shared clonotypes between healthy human individuals. The study, taken as a whole, reports: Clonotype sharing across donors was expected to vary with sequencing depth. The study found roughly 5% of naive CD4 clonotypes shared across several donors.

Clones were sequenced by immunoSEQ multiplex PCR, and TCRdb holds only the in-frame ones, with some missing. Seen here are 1,100,000 or so clones, around 82% observed once, and the top ten hold approximately 0.56%. The V gene end was trimmed by 3 bases and the J gene end by 5 bases; junction bases not matched to a gene: 5. The CDR3 runs 15 residues. Germline CDR1 and CDR2: SGHDT and YYEEEE. The V gene is TRBV5-6, the J gene TRBJ2-3, with 11 bases that match TRBD1. The receptor was isolated from a man younger than 35 in good health. Some clones in this sample may be carry-over from other donors' samples. The sequencing input was memory CD4+ T cells from PBMCs. As to subset: CD45RA-negative fraction. The CDR3 DNA is TGTGCCAGCAGCTCTGGACAGGGGGCACGAGATACGCAGTATTTT. This translates into CASSSGQGARDTQYF.